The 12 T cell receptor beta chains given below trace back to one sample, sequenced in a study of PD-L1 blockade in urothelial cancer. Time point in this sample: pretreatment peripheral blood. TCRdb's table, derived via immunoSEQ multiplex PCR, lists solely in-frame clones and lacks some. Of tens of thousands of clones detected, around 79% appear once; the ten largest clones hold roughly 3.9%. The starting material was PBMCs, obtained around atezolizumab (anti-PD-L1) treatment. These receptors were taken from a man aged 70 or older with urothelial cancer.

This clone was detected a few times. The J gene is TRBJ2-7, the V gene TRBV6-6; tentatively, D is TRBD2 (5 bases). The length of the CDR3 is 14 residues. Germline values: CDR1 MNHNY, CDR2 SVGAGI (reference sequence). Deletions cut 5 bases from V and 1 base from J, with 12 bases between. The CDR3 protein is CASSPSDSSYEQYF. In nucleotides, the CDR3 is TGTGCCAGCAGTCCGTCGGACTCGTCCTACGAGCAGTACTTC.

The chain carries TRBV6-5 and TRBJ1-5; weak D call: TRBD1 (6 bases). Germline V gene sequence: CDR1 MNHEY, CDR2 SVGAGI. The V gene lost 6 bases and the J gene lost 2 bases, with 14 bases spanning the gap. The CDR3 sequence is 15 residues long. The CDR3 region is CASRRGSGGNQPQHF. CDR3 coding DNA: TGTGCCAGCAGGCGTGGGTCAGGGGGCAATCAGCCCCAGCATTTT.

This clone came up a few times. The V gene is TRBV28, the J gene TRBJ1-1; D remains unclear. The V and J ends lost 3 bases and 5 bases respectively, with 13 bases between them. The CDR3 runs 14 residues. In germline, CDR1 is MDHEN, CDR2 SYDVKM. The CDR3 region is CASSLERRGTEAFF. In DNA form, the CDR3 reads TGTGCCAGCAGTTTGGAAAGGAGAGGAACTGAAGCTTTCTTT.

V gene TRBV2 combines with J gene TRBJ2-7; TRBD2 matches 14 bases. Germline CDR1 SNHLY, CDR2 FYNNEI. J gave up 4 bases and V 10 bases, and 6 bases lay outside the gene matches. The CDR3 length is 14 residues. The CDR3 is CAISTSGRGYEQYF. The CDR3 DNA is TGTGCCATCTCGACTAGCGGGAGGGGTTACGAGCAGTACTTC.

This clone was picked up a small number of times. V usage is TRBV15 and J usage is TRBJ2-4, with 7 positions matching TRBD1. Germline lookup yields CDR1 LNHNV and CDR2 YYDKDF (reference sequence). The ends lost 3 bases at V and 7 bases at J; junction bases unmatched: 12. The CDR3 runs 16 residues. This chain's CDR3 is CATSRGTGDGGNIQYF. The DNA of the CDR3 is TGTGCCACCAGCAGGGGTACAGGGGATGGTGGTAACATTCAGTACTTC.

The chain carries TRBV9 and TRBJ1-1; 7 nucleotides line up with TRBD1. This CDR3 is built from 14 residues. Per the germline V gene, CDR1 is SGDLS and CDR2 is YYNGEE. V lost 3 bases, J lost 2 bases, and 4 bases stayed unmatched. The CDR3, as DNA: TGTGCCAGCAGCGCCGGACAGGCAAACACTGAAGCTTTCTTT. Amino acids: CASSAGQANTEAFF.

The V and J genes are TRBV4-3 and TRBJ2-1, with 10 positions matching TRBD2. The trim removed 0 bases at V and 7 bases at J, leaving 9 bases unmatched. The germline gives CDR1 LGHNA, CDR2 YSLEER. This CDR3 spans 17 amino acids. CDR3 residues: CASSQDIAGGIKNEQFF. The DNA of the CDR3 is TGCGCCAGCAGCCAAGATATAGCGGGAGGTATTAAGAATGAGCAGTTCTTC.

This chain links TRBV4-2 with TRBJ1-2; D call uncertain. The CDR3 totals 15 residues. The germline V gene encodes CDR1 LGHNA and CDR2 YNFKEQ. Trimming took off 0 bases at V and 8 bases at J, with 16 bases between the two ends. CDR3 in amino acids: CASSQDLAGREGYTF. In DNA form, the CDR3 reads TGTGCCAGCAGCCAAGATCTGGCAGGCCGGGAGGGCTACACCTTC.

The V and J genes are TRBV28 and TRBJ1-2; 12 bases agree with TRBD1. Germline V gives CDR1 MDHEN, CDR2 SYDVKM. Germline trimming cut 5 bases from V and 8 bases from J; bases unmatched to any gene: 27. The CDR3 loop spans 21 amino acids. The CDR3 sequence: CASSPPIPQGQGARGFRGYTF. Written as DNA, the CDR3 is TGTGCCAGCAGTCCCCCTATTCCCCAGGGACAGGGGGCGCGAGGGTTCCGAGGCTACACCTTC.

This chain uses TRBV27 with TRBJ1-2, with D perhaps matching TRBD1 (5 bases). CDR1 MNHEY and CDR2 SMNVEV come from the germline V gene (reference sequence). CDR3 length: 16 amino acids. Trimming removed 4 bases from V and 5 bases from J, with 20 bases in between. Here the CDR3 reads CASSYGPDRDLYGYTF. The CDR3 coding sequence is TGTGCCAGCAGTTATGGGCCTGACAGAGACTTGTATGGCTACACCTTC.

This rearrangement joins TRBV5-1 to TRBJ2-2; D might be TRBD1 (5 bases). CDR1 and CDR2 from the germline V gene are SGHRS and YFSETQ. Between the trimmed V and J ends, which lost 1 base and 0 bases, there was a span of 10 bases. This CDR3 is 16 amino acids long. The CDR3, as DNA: TGCGCCAGCAGCTTGAGGGGTCAGGCGAACACCGGGGAGCTGTTTTTT. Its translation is CASSLRGQANTGELFF.

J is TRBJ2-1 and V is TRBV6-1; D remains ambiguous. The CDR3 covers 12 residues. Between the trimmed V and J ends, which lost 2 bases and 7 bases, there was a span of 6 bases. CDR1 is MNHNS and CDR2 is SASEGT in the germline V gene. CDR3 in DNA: TGTGCCAGCAGTGAATGGCATAATGAGCAGTTCTTC. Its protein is CASSEWHNEQFF.